The 3 T cell receptor beta chains given below trace back to one sample, sequenced in a study of cytomegalovirus exposure and HLA in healthy donors. The study ran its PCR with 60 Vbeta and 13 Jbeta primers. Method: immunoSEQ multiplex PCR; TCRdb's copy keeps in-frame clones and lacks some. The sample records almost 200,000 clones, almost 85% being singletons. Sequenced material: PBMCs. Receptors were obtained from a woman aged 50 to 65 in good health and CMV-seronegative.

The genes are TRBV19 and TRBJ1-1; no definite D call. The CDR3 is made up of 13 amino acids. Germline CDR1 and CDR2: LNHDA and SQIVND (reference sequence). Trimming took off 7 bases at V and 1 base at J, with 10 bases between the two ends. CDR3 nucleotides: TGTGCCAGTAAATTGGCAGAGAACACTGAAGCTTTCTTT. Protein: CASKLAENTEAFF.

For this clone: Other DNA sequences in the sample encode the same CDR3. The V and J genes are TRBV18 and TRBJ1-2, with 9 bases aligning to TRBD1. V lost 6 bases and J lost 4; bases outside the gene matches: 3. Germline V gives CDR1 KGHSH, CDR2 LQKENI. The CDR3 length is 13 residues. This chain's CDR3 is CASSPDRGYGYTF. DNA for the CDR3: TGTGCCAGCTCGCCGGACAGGGGCTATGGCTACACCTTC.

This chain links TRBV19 with TRBJ2-1; 7 bases map to TRBD2. This CDR3 comprises 16 residues. J was trimmed by 0 bases and V by 5 bases; bases with no gene match: 7. Germline V gives CDR1 LNHDA, CDR2 SQIVND (reference sequence). Written as DNA, the CDR3 is TGTGCCAGTAGTCCCACACTAGCGATCTCCTACAATGAGCAGTTCTTC. As protein: CASSPTLAISYNEQFF.